This passage covers 26 T cell receptor beta chains from one sample sequenced in a study of neurological immune-mediated disorders (dated by TCRdb to between 2018 and 2021). Library prep was done by 5' RACE. These reads were obtained on an Illumina HiSeq 2500. TCRdb ran its own pipeline on the public reads, namely fastp trimming at Q25 and MiXCR clone calling, and kept in-frame beta chains. A single entry per CDR3 protein holds the most common genes and DNA from its merged rows. The sample includes tens of thousands of distinct CDR3 sequences, with about 14% observed a single time. Nearly 7% of the sample goes to the ten largest clones. The specimen was PBMCs. The receptors were sampled from a woman between 45 and 60 years old in good health.

This clonotype was seen at least ten times. The chain employs TRBV29-1 and TRBJ2-3, with D tentatively TRBD1 or TRBD2 (5 bases each). V lost 8 bases to trimming and J lost 4 bases, with 16 bases between them. Germline CDR1 reads SQVTM; CDR2 reads ANQGSEA. The CDR3 totals 13 residues. CDR3: CSSDGGAADTQYF. CDR3 nucleotide sequence: TGCAGCTCTGATGGGGGAGCAGCAGATACGCAGTATTTT.

This clonotype was seen repeatedly, ten times or more. V and J are TRBV11-3 and TRBJ2-3; D ambiguous. The CDR3 has 14 residues. The V end lost 2 bases, the J end lost 0 bases, and 6 bases lay between the germline ends. CDR1 is SGHNT and CDR2 is YENEEA in the germline V gene. CDR3 bases: TGTGCCAGCAGCTTAACGCGTAGCACAGATACGCAGTATTTT. This translates into CASSLTRSTDTQYF.

As for this clonotype: Mismatch with germline at one junction end may stem from a read error. V and J are TRBV10-3 and TRBJ1-1; 7 bases are a match to TRBD1. Germline lookup yields CDR1 ENHRY and CDR2 SYGVKD. There are 12 residues in the CDR3. This CDR3 is CSIRGMNYEAFF. CDR3 sequence (DNA): TGTTCCATCAGGGGGATGAACTATGAAGCTTTCTTT.

This clonotype occurred many times. As DNA, the CDR3 is TGTGCCAGCAGTACACAGGGCTCGAGAGATACGCAGTATTTT. Translated, it gives CASSTQGSRDTQYF. The rearrangement joins TRBV12-3 or TRBV12-4 to TRBJ2-3; a weak D match, TRBD1 (6 bases). The V and J ends lost 5 bases and 5 bases respectively, with 14 bases between them. The CDR3 is 14 amino acids.

This clonotype has ten or more counts. This chain links TRBV7-2 with TRBJ1-4; D remains ambiguous. The CDR3 extends over 15 amino acids. The germline gives CDR1 SGHTA, CDR2 FQGNSA. The V and J ends lost 5 bases and 12 bases respectively, with 22 bases between them. The CDR3 region is CASSHGSTVQTQLFF. CDR3 in DNA: TGTGCCAGCAGCCATGGGAGTACAGTGCAAACACAACTGTTTTTT.

This clonotype was recorded many times. The chain's CDR3 is CATSRDSQGTNPTNEKLFF. CDR3 bases: TGTGCCACCAGCAGAGATAGTCAGGGGACTAATCCAACTAATGAAAAACTGTTTTTT. J is TRBJ1-4 and V is TRBV15, with D maybe TRBD1 (6 bases). Germline V gene lookup returns CDR1 LNHNV and CDR2 YYDKDF (reference sequence). This CDR3 spans 19 amino acids. V was cut by 0 bases and J by 0 bases, with 17 bases left in between.

This clonotype was seen many times. V gene TRBV7-8 combines with J gene TRBJ2-2; 9 bases match TRBD1. Germline values: CDR1 SGHVS, CDR2 FQNEAQ. Trimming cost V 5 bases and J 1 base; bases outside gene matches: 8. The CDR3 loop spans 17 amino acids. CDR3 region: CASSLLPDRGNTGELFF. CDR3 DNA sequence: TGTGCCAGCAGCCTCCTCCCGGACAGGGGGAACACCGGGGAGCTGTTTTTT.

There are a few counts of this clonotype. The chain carries TRBV28 and TRBJ2-7; possibly TRBD2 for D (5 bases). CDR3 size: 13 residues. In germline, CDR1 is MDHEN, CDR2 SYDVKM. Trimming removed 4 bases at V and 3 bases at J, with 10 bases between. The CDR3 region is CASSSPGIYEQYF. Written as DNA, the CDR3 is TGTGCCAGCAGTTCCCCGGGAATCTACGAGCAGTACTTC. The whole variable domain, remainder taken from reference TRBV28 and TRBJ2-7, is DVKVTQSSRYLVKRTGEKVFLECVQDMDHENMFWYRQDPGLGLRLIYFSYDVKMKEKGDIPEGYSVSREKKERFSLILESASTNQTSMYLCASSSPGIYEQYFGPGTRLTVT.

This clonotype was detected many times. The chain has TRBV5-1 and TRBJ2-1; 9 bases are a match to TRBD2. With V trimmed by 2 bases and J by 3 bases, 3 bases remained unmatched. Germline CDR1 is SGHRS and CDR2 is YFSETQ. The CDR3 runs 15 residues. CDR3 residues: CASSLNSGGYNEQFF. CDR3 nucleotides: TGCGCCAGCAGCTTAAATAGCGGGGGCTACAATGAGCAGTTCTTC.

The chain uses TRBV12-3 or TRBV12-4 and TRBJ2-3; D is unclear. Trimming removed 6 bases from V and 4 bases from J, with 20 bases in between. The CDR3 is 16 amino acids. The CDR3 sequence: CASSPHQWVGSDTQYF. The CDR3 nucleotides are TGTGCCAGCAGCCCACACCAGTGGGTGGGTTCAGATACGCAGTATTTT.

This clonotype was recorded at least ten times. The J gene is TRBJ1-6, the V gene TRBV3-1, with TRBD1 as a possible D gene (5 bases). The germline V and J ends were trimmed by 5 bases and 10 bases, with 21 bases remaining between them. This CDR3 has 16 residues. CDR1 is LGHDT and CDR2 is YNNKEL in the germline V gene (reference sequence). The CDR3 loop is CASSYRDGLRRSPLHF. CDR3 nucleotide sequence: TGTGCCAGCAGCTACCGGGACGGACTAAGAAGATCACCCCTCCACTTT. The full variable domain, with the rest looked up from reference TRBV3-1 and TRBJ1-6, is DTAVSQTPKYLVTQMGNDKSIKCEQNLGHDTMYWYKQDSKKFLKIMFSYNNKELIINETVPNRFSPKSPDKAHLNLHINSLELGDSAVYFCASSYRDGLRRSPLHFGNGTRLTVT.

Many counts were recorded for this clonotype. This chain connects TRBV5-1 to TRBJ2-2, with D tentatively TRBD1 or TRBD2 (5 bases each). The V gene's germline CDR1 is SGHRS and CDR2 YFSETQ. This CDR3 region has 14 residues. The V end was cut by 4 bases, the J end by 1 base, with 8 bases between. The CDR3 region is CASSVGVNTGELFF. In DNA, the CDR3 is TGCGCCAGCAGCGTGGGGGTGAACACCGGGGAGCTGTTTTTT.

This clonotype was found many times. The chain employs TRBV5-1 and TRBJ2-5; TRBD1 aligns across 9 bases. The germline V gene has CDR1 SGHRS and CDR2 YFSETQ. The CDR3 sequence is 15 residues long. Unmatched junction bases numbered 9, after V lost 4 bases and J lost 5 bases. CDR3 in amino acids: CASSPGQGSTETQYF. In nucleotides, the CDR3 is TGCGCCAGCAGCCCAGGACAGGGGAGTACGGAGACCCAGTACTTC.

This clonotype was recorded at least ten times. This chain connects TRBV11-2 to TRBJ1-4; D gene ambiguous. Looked up from germline, CDR1 is SGHAT and CDR2 is FQNNGV. There are 13 residues in the CDR3. The ends were cut back, 2 bases at V and 5 bases at J, with 6 bases in the middle. This chain's CDR3 is CASSLRLNEKLFF. The DNA of the CDR3 is TGTGCCAGCAGCTTACGGCTAAATGAAAAACTGTTTTTT.

This clonotype was detected many times. The gene calls are TRBV10-3 and TRBJ2-2; D is undetermined. CDR3 length: 15 amino acids. Between the trimmed V and J ends, which lost 0 bases and 3 bases, there was a span of 8 bases. CDR1 and CDR2 from the germline V gene are ENHRY and SYGVKD. DNA of the CDR3: TGTGCCATCAGTGAGTCGGTACTCGACACCGGGGAGCTGTTTTTT. Translated: CAISESVLDTGELFF.

This clonotype was seen many times. The chain is built from TRBV18 and TRBJ2-7; 8 bases line up with TRBD1. Losses at the gene ends were 5 bases for V and 5 bases for J; bases not matched to a gene: 8. The CDR3 length is 14 residues. In germline, CDR1 is KGHSH, CDR2 LQKENI. In nucleotides, the CDR3 is TGTGCCAGCTCAGCGGACAGGGTTTGGGACGAGCAGTACTTC. Protein product: CASSADRVWDEQYF.

The sample holds many counts of this clonotype. The V gene is TRBV20-1, the J gene TRBJ1-5; 8 nucleotides match TRBD1. The germline CDR1 and CDR2 sequences are DFQATT and SNEGSKA (reference sequence). V was pared by 0 bases and J by 8 bases, with 6 bases of the junction left unmatched. The CDR3 is made up of 14 amino acids. CDR3 bases: TGCAGTGCTAGAGATAGACAGGGGTTTGAGCCCCAGCATTTT. Translated, it gives CSARDRQGFEPQHF.

This clonotype was observed many times. This chain connects TRBV11-2 to TRBJ1-2; 9 positions match TRBD1. CDR1 is SGHAT, CDR2 FQNNGV, per germline. This CDR3 comprises 16 residues. V shed 1 base and J 6 bases; nucleotides not matched to a gene: 9. CDR3 in DNA: TGTGCCAGCAGCTTAGGGCCCTGGGACAGGGCGCATGGCTACACCTTC. Translation gives CASSLGPWDRAHGYTF. Drawing the rest from reference TRBV11-2 and TRBJ1-2, the complete variable domain is EAGVAQSPRYKIIEKRQSVAFWCNPISGHATLYWYQQILGQGPKLLIQFQNNGVVDDSQLPKDRFSAERLKGVDSTLKIQPAKLEDSAVYLCASSLGPWDRAHGYTFGSGTRLTVV.

In this sample, this clonotype turned up many times. V is TRBV5-5 and J is TRBJ2-1; TRBD1 or TRBD2 may be the D gene (5 bases each). The CDR3 covers 20 residues. Deletions cut 2 bases from V and 8 bases from J, with 32 bases between. The germline V gene has CDR1 SGHKS and CDR2 YYEKEE (reference sequence). The CDR3 region has the DNA TGTGCCAGCAGCTTCCCGGGTGGATATAGAGGGGCGTTGCTGTGGGATGAGCAGTTCTTC. This translates into CASSFPGGYRGALLWDEQFF.

This clonotype was recorded at least ten times. The CDR3 loop reads CSVGAGGYYGYTF. CDR3 DNA: TGCAGCGTTGGGGCAGGGGGATACTATGGCTACACCTTC. The V call is TRBV29-1, the J call TRBJ1-2; TRBD1 agrees at 7 bases. V lost 4 bases and J lost 3; bases outside the gene matches: 5. CDR1 is SQVTM, CDR2 ANQGSEA, per germline. This CDR3 is 13 amino acids long.

Ten or more counts support this clonotype. The genes are TRBV7-2 and TRBJ1-2; D call uncertain. V was cut by 4 bases and J by 11 bases, with 20 bases left in between. This CDR3 has 14 amino acids. Germline CDR1 SGHTA, CDR2 FQGNSA. As DNA, the CDR3 is TGTGCCAGCAGCTCACGGACGAACTGGGAAGAATACACCTTC. Its translation is CASSSRTNWEEYTF.

This clonotype was seen many times. This chain links TRBV20-1 with TRBJ1-6, with D hard to call. The CDR3 is 15 residues long. The V end was cut by 0 bases, the J end by 8 bases, with 14 bases between. CDR1 is DFQATT and CDR2 is SNEGSKA in the germline V gene (reference sequence). In DNA form, the CDR3 reads TGCAGTGCTAGAGAGGCCAGCCTCGGGGATTCACCCCTCCACTTT. The encoded protein is CSAREASLGDSPLHF.

Ten or more counts support this clonotype. The V and J genes are TRBV6-5 and TRBJ1-2; D ambiguous. The CDR3 is 15 amino acids. CDR1 is MNHEY and CDR2 is SVGAGI in the germline V gene. The V gene lost 6 bases and the J gene lost 8 bases, with 22 bases spanning the gap. CDR3 DNA sequence: TGTGCCAGCAGCTCACCGGGCAGGCGCGGCATGGGCTACACCTTC. This sequence encodes CASSSPGRRGMGYTF.

This clonotype has ten or more counts. The CDR3 region has the DNA TGCGCCAGCAGTTTTAGGCGCCAATCCTACAATGAGCAGTTCTTC. It translates to CASSFRRQSYNEQFF. This rearrangement joins TRBV10-2 to TRBJ2-1; D not certain. The CDR3 consists of 15 residues. Germline V gives CDR1 WSHSY, CDR2 SAAADI. V lost 5 bases and J lost 1, with 12 bases in between.

This clonotype was seen repeatedly, ten times or more. The rearrangement joins TRBV27 to TRBJ2-7, with D unresolved. This CDR3 comprises 14 residues. The ends were cut back, 5 bases at V and 4 bases at J, with 15 bases in the middle. Looked up from germline, CDR1 is MNHEY and CDR2 is SMNVEV (reference sequence). CDR3 sequence (DNA): TGTGCCAGCAGTCCTAGTGGCCCTGTTTACGAGCAGTACTTC. Amino acids: CASSPSGPVYEQYF.

This clonotype was counted at least ten times. The rearrangement joins TRBV5-1 to TRBJ1-6, with TRBD1 matching over 7 bases. V gave up 4 bases and J gave up 7 bases; unmatched junction bases: 2. Germline lookup yields CDR1 SGHRS and CDR2 YFSETQ. This CDR3 comprises 13 residues. The DNA of the CDR3 is TGCGCCAGCAGCGACAGGGAGAATTCACCCCTCCACTTT. This gives the protein CASSDRENSPLHF.